The source of this T cell receptor beta chain is a study of T cell responses to AZD1222 COVID-19 vaccine (dated by TCRdb to about 2021). In the study overall: AZD1222 recipients with second doses at about 4 weeks or about 12 weeks were pooled, because spike-specific TCR depth and breadth did not differ between schedules. Enrollment into the trials was organized by age into subgroups of 18-55, 56-69 and 70-plus years, and those subgroups contained approximately 160, 26 and 62 TCR-sequenced participants, respectively. A total of 233 trial participants underwent TCR sequencing, of whom about 210 had received two doses of AZD1222 and roughly 26 had received two doses of the MenACWY control vaccine. Study-level results and caveats: After two AZD1222 doses, spike-specific TCR breadth and depth were significantly higher than at day 0 and than in MenACWY recipients. Most participants were white British and females outnumbered males, and the authors suggested that clonal diversity may have been underestimated. Because no day 14 peak-response samples were available, the repertoires could be characterized only after the peak T cell response. The 56-69-year group was small, and its depth increase did not reach significance, likely because of low power. Epitopes outside the regions mutated in the B.1.351 and B.1.1.7 variants were reportedly recognized by nearly half of the unique spike-specific TCRs. Only five to seven AZD1222 recipients were SARS-CoV-2 seropositive at baseline, limiting conclusions about previously exposed vaccinees. Vaccine-associated CD4 TCRs spanned the whole spike protein, with dominant responses in regions 160-218 and 743-854.

Unmatched junction bases come to 7, with V trimmed by 8 bases and J by 4 bases. Per the germline V gene, MDHEN is the CDR1 and SYDVKM is the CDR2. The CDR3 goes from the cysteine to the phenylalanine over 14 residues. The read is trimmed to its CDR3 DNA, 42 bases read in frame from base 1. Worth noting for this clone: Its antigen is unknown. Per-base qualities were not stored, and no clone one base away is much larger.

The CDR3 regions of human TCRbeta chains were analyzed by immunosequencing. For the original study's pipeline: Repertoire TCRs were matched against a reference library of SARS-CoV-2-specific TCRs generated with the MIRA antigen-specificity platform. Breadth meant the fraction of unique TCRs that were SARS-CoV-2-associated, whereas depth meant the fraction of total T cells that were SARS-CoV-2-associated. Using the MIRA data, each spike-specific TCR was assigned both to the spike region to which the TCR was reactive and to a CD4 or CD8 class. Log10-transformed breadth and depth values were compared by one-way ANOVA with Sidak's multiple comparisons tests. Sourced from immuneACCESS, this table was stored by TCRdb with only in-frame sequences that have V and J called. A share of the clones is absent; for the studies checked, an unresolved V gene accounts for under half, and the remainder has no known explanation. V, J and clone size derive from that table, while D and trimming were established from the DNA sequence. The sample data list approximately 150,000 clones, and about 90% of these were observed just once. The top ten clonotypes cover 2.6% of the sample.

Explained via the paper, the time point label denotes: baseline before first vaccination. Vaccinee samples came from UK trials COV001 and COV002, including a single-blind randomized controlled phase 2/3 trial of AZD1222 (ChAdOx1 nCoV-19) in healthy adults. For TCRbeta chain sequencing, PBMC samples were collected from trial participants at day 0 and at day 28 after the second dose. Sequences were derived from peripheral blood, sampled on day 0 of AZD1222 vaccination. This TCR came from an adult in good health. The sequence links TRBV28 to TRBJ1-2, and TRBD1 matches 10 of the central bases. At the DNA level, the sequence is TGTGCCAGCGGATCCAGACAGGGGGCCTATGGCTACACCTTC. Its coded protein is CASGSRQGAYGYTF.